This T cell receptor beta chain comes out of a study of CD8 T cells in ankylosing spondylitis. General observations from the study: There was a TCR beta motif, made of several highly homologous variants, that appeared characteristic of ankylosing spondylitis blood.

About this clonotype itself: Antigen unknown.

One entry per CDR3 protein results from TCRdb running MiXCR on the 5' RACE reads. Altogether about 440,000 distinct CDR3 sequences are present, more than 15% being singletons, with the ten largest covering just over 1%. V lost 4 bases to trimming and J lost 4 bases, with 14 bases between them. In germline, CDR1 is SGHAT, CDR2 FQNNGV. The CDR3 length is 15 residues. This sequence originates from a male donor with ankylosing spondylitis. The specimen was blood, either unsorted or a sorted T cell fraction (not recorded which). The chain combines TRBV11-2 with TRBJ2-1, with D possibly matching TRBD1 (6 bases). CDR3 region: CASSSLRGGYNEQFF. The CDR3 DNA sequence: TGTGCCAGCAGCTCCCTCAGGGGCGGTTACAATGAGCAGTTCTTC.